This is a list of T cell receptor beta chains from one sample in a study of Ad26.COV2.S vaccination and SARS-CoV-2 variants. Assay used: immunoSEQ multiplex PCR; TCRdb lists only in-frame clones, some missing. The sample yields tens of thousands of clones, approximately 81% seen once. Here the sequenced sample was peripheral blood, taken after recovery from COVID-19. The receptor set was obtained from a human donor who had recovered from COVID-19. Each CDR3 is given with its conserved first and last residue. A D gene is named only where the DNA matches it firmly. The listing skips clone size in some rows; elsewhere it reads once, few, many or a size class.

V: TRBV19
J: TRBJ2-3
D: NA
size: NA
DNA: TGTGCCAGTAGTACCGGGGCGGGTCGCACAGATACGCAGTATTTT
CDR3: CASSTGAGRTDTQYF

V: TRBV2
J: TRBJ2-1
D: TRBD2
size: NA
DNA: TGTGCCAGCAGTGAGCTCATCCTAGCGGGGGCCTCCTACAATGAGCAGTTCTTC
CDR3: CASSELILAGASYNEQFF

V: TRBV10-3
J: TRBJ2-3
D: NA
size: few
DNA: TGTGCCATCAGTGAGGGGGGAGCGGGCCCCCCGACAGATACGCAGTATTTT
CDR3: CAISEGGAGPPTDTQYF

V: TRBV7-3
J: TRBJ2-3
D: TRBD2
size: NA
DNA: TGTGCCAGCAGCCCCAGCGGGAGTAGGCGGGATACGCAGTATTTT
CDR3: CASSPSGSRRDTQYF

V: TRBV9
J: TRBJ1-2
D: NA
size: NA
DNA: TGTGCCAGCAGCGTAGCGACGAACTATGGCTACACCTTC
CDR3: CASSVATNYGYTF

V: TRBV7-8
J: TRBJ2-3
D: NA
size: NA
DNA: TGTGCCAGCAGTCGAAATCAGGATACGCAGTATTTT
CDR3: CASSRNQDTQYF

V: TRBV10-2
J: TRBJ1-6
D: NA
size: NA
DNA: TGCGCCAGCAGTGAGAGCGGGAATAATTCACCCCTCCACTTT
CDR3: CASSESGNNSPLHF

V: TRBV7-2
J: TRBJ2-7
D: NA
size: NA
DNA: TGTGCCAGCAGCCAGGGACTCCCCGCCGTATACGAGCAGTACTTC
CDR3: CASSQGLPAVYEQYF

V: TRBV12-3/TRBV12-4
J: TRBJ2-1
D: NA
size: many
DNA: TGTGCCAGCAGTTTCTCCGAGCCGCGGGAAGAGTTCTTC
CDR3: CASSFSEPREEFF

V: TRBV24-1
J: TRBJ2-1
D: NA
size: NA
DNA: TGTGCCACCAGTGGCAGGTCTACCTACAATGAGCAGTTCTTC
CDR3: CATSGRSTYNEQFF

V: TRBV27
J: TRBJ2-1
D: NA
size: NA
DNA: TGTGCCAGCAGGGTTTACAATGAGCAGTTCTTC
CDR3: CASRVYNEQFF

V: TRBV4-1
J: TRBJ2-1
D: TRBD2
size: NA
DNA: TGCGCCAGCAGCCGGGGAGGGGAGAATGAGCAGTTCTTC
CDR3: CASSRGGENEQFF

V: TRBV6-2/TRBV6-3
J: TRBJ2-1
D: NA
size: NA
DNA: TGTGCCAGCAGCTCCGGACTGGCCTGGAATGAGCAGTTCTTC
CDR3: CASSSGLAWNEQFF

V: TRBV3-1/TRBV3-2
J: TRBJ1-3
D: NA
size: NA
DNA: TGTGCCAGCAGCCTTGGCGGGGTTGGAAACACCATATATTTT
CDR3: CASSLGGVGNTIYF

V: TRBV5-6
J: TRBJ2-3
D: NA
size: few
DNA: TGTGCCAGCAGCCCTATAGCGGATTTTTACACAGATACGCAGTATTTT
CDR3: CASSPIADFYTDTQYF

V: TRBV6-2/TRBV6-3
J: TRBJ1-1
D: NA
size: NA
DNA: TGTGCCAGCTGTTCAGGGTTACTGTTGAACACTGAAGCTTTCTTT
CDR3: CASCSGLLLNTEAFF

V: TRBV11-2
J: TRBJ1-2
D: NA
size: NA
DNA: TGTGCCAGCAGCTTAGACAGGGGAGGCTACACCTTC
CDR3: CASSLDRGGYTF

V: TRBV28
J: TRBJ1-5
D: NA
size: NA
DNA: TGTGCCAGCACCTATCAGGGGCCATCAAGGGATCCGCCCCAGCATTTT
CDR3: CASTYQGPSRDPPQHF

V: TRBV28
J: TRBJ2-3
D: NA
size: NA
DNA: TGTGCCAGCAGTTTAATTAGGGCACCCCTCACAGATACGCAGTATTTT
CDR3: CASSLIRAPLTDTQYF

V: TRBV19
J: TRBJ2-4
D: TRBD1
size: NA
DNA: TGTGCCAGTAGTGTAGACAGGGTTCGAGCCAAAAACATTCAGTACTTC
CDR3: CASSVDRVRAKNIQYF

V: TRBV7-9
J: TRBJ1-2
D: NA
size: NA
DNA: TGTGCCAGCAGCCTGGGGGGTTCCTATGGCTACACCTTC
CDR3: CASSLGGSYGYTF

V: TRBV7-9
J: TRBJ2-1
D: NA
size: NA
DNA: TGTGCCAGCAGCTCCGGGACTTGGCACAATGAGCAGTTCTTC
CDR3: CASSSGTWHNEQFF

V: TRBV7-2
J: TRBJ1-2
D: NA
size: NA
DNA: TGTGCCAGCAGCTCCCGAGGGGTCGGCAAAAACTATGGCTACACCTTC
CDR3: CASSSRGVGKNYGYTF

V: TRBV21-1
J: TRBJ2-5
D: NA
size: NA
DNA: TGTGCCAGCAGGATACGGGACAGGGGGCGAGTGACCCAGTACTTC
CDR3: CASRIRDRGRVTQYF

V: TRBV3-1/TRBV3-2
J: TRBJ2-7
D: NA
size: once
DNA: TGTGCCAGCAGCCAAGCGGGACGGGGCTACGAGCAGTACTTC
CDR3: CASSQAGRGYEQYF

V: TRBV2
J: TRBJ2-1
D: TRBD2
size: NA
DNA: TGTGCCAGCAGTGGAGCGGGGGCTTACAATGAGCAGTTCTTC
CDR3: CASSGAGAYNEQFF

V: TRBV11-3
J: TRBJ2-7
D: NA
size: NA
DNA: TGTGCCAGCAGCCGAACGGGAGTCGTCTACGAGCAGTACTTC
CDR3: CASSRTGVVYEQYF